This T cell receptor beta chain was observed in a study of OX40 agonist ivuxolimab in advanced cancers. General study points: Clonal expansion was seen in CD4+ and CD8+ blood T cells by week 6 at 0.1 to 3.0 mg/kg. In general, CD8+ T cells held more expanded clones than CD4+ did, on average.

About this clone: Antigen: not known.

Trimming cost V 3 bases and J 4 bases, with 9 bases left between them. The V gene's germline CDR1 is KGHSH and CDR2 LQKENI. The CDR3 is made up of 13 amino acids. Only in-frame clones appear in the TCRdb table, and some are missing; sequencing was by immunoSEQ multiplex PCR. The table shows approximately 88,000 clones, with 70% to 90% occurring only once. This sample comprised CD4+ or CD8+ T cells sorted from blood, obtained in a trial of the OX40 agonist ivuxolimab. The chain recombines TRBV18 with TRBJ1-1; a weak D match, TRBD1 (5 bases). The clonotype was recovered from an adult with an advanced solid tumor such as melanoma, head and neck, liver or kidney cancer. CDR3 DNA: TGTGCCAGCTCACCGGGGGTAGTCACTGAAGCTTTCTTT. Protein product: CASSPGVVTEAFF.